The rows below give T cell receptor beta chains drawn from one sample of a study of T cells after posttransplantation cyclophosphamide. Assay: immunoSEQ multiplex PCR; the TCRdb copy retains only in-frame clones and omits some. The counts give about 38,000 clones, none of them seen only once; approximately 5.9% is held by the top ten. Sample: PBMCs. The receptors here all came from a young man in good health and a related stem cell transplant donor. CDR3s include the opening cysteine and the closing phenylalanine or tryptophan. A D gene is named only where the DNA matches it firmly. The size of a clone is reported for some rows only, either as once, few or many, or as a class for expanded clones.

V	D	J	size	CDR3	DNA
TRBV4-2	TRBD2	TRBJ2-2	many	CASSQGGGPLNTGELFF	TGTGCCAGCAGCCAAGGCGGGGGGCCGTTGAACACCGGGGAGCTGTTTTTT
TRBV29-1	TRBD2	TRBJ2-4	NA	CSVGASGLAKNIQYF	TGCAGCGTTGGAGCTAGCGGACTAGCCAAAAACATTCAGTACTTC
TRBV6-5	TRBD1	TRBJ1-3	many	CASSYSGTGTAGTIYF	TGTGCCAGCAGTTACTCCGGGACAGGGACCGCGGGCACCATATATTTT
TRBV7-9	NA	TRBJ1-6	many	CASSFPDSPLHF	TGTGCCAGCAGCTTTCCGGATTCACCCCTCCACTTT
TRBV27	NA	TRBJ1-1	NA	CASSLTGLNTEAFF	TGTGCCAGCAGTTTAACAGGACTGAACACTGAAGCTTTCTTT
TRBV15	TRBD1	TRBJ2-3	many	CATSTPQGASDTQYF	TGTGCCACCAGCACCCCTCAGGGGGCATCAGATACGCAGTATTTT
TRBV4-1	NA	TRBJ2-3	many	CASSPGLGSDTQYF	TGCGCCAGCAGCCCGGGACTGGGATCGGATACGCAGTATTTT
TRBV11-2	NA	TRBJ2-5	few	CASSLARPGGETQYF	TGTGCCAGCAGCTTAGCGCGGCCTGGCGGAGAGACCCAGTACTTC
TRBV11-2	TRBD2	TRBJ2-5	many	CASSDLGSGGPQETQYF	TGTGCCAGCAGCGATCTAGGGAGCGGGGGGCCCCAAGAGACCCAGTACTTC
TRBV18	NA	TRBJ1-6	many	CASSPGVGDSPLHF	TGTGCCAGCTCACCCGGAGTAGGGGATTCACCCCTCCACTTT
TRBV7-9	TRBD2	TRBJ2-1	many	CASSPSGGLYNEQFF	TGTGCCAGCAGCCCTAGCGGGGGGCTTTACAATGAGCAGTTCTTC
TRBV5-1	NA	TRBJ2-1	many	CASSLNANPGDNNEQFF	TGCGCCAGCAGCTTGAATGCGAATCCAGGGGACAACAATGAGCAGTTCTTC
TRBV7-8	NA	TRBJ1-6	many	CASSLAETGSPLHF	TGTGCCAGCAGCTTAGCTGAGACAGGCTCACCCCTCCACTTT
TRBV6-5	NA	TRBJ1-1	NA	CASSDDRSTEAFF	TGTGCCAGCAGCGATGACAGAAGCACTGAAGCTTTCTTT
TRBV4-1	TRBD2	TRBJ2-5	many	CASSPPAGSQYF	TGCGCCAGCAGCCCCCCAGCGGGGTCCCAGTACTTC
TRBV6-5	NA	TRBJ2-1	many	CASTGGYLNEQFF	TGTGCCAGCACGGGGGGCTACCTCAATGAGCAGTTCTTC
TRBV7-6	NA	TRBJ1-1	many	CASSLTEADTEAFF	TGTGCCAGCAGCTTGACAGAGGCGGACACTGAAGCTTTCTTT